This T cell receptor beta chain comes out of a study of CD8 T cells in ankylosing spondylitis. Trimming left V 6 bases short and J 2 bases short, with 25 bases between. The germline gives CDR1 SGHAT, CDR2 FQNNGV. This CDR3 has 18 residues. This clonotype was detected a few times. What it recognizes is unknown. In making TCR beta libraries, quantitative 5'-RACE with molecular barcodes was used. One entry per CDR3 protein results from TCRdb running MiXCR on the 5' RACE reads. The sample yields some 700,000 distinct CDR3 sequences, around 20% seen once. Whole-study findings and limits: For ankylosing spondylitis blood, a TCR beta motif of several highly homologous variants appeared characteristic. The study looked at matched synovial fluid samples from ankylosing spondylitis patients. Disease-linked clones were reported to be significantly enriched there. Peripheral blood held disease-linked clones only at relatively low frequency, and these were CD8+.

Sample: blood, either unsorted or a sorted T cell fraction (not recorded which). J is TRBJ1-1 and V is TRBV11-2; D might be TRBD1 (5 bases). The sequence was collected from a male donor with ankylosing spondylitis. DNA for the CDR3: TGTGCCAGCAGGTCCACACATCCCTGGGACTCTCTAAACACTGAAGCTTTCTTT. Its protein product is CASRSTHPWDSLNTEAFF.